One sample yielded the 25 T cell receptor beta chains listed below, sequenced in a study of glioma-infiltrating T cells after dendritic cell vaccination. Clones were read by immunoSEQ multiplex PCR, and TCRdb kept only the in-frame ones, dropping some. This sample has about 87,000 clones; roughly four fifths occur once, and the top ten carry roughly 6.8%. The time point is: after dendritic cell vaccination, including at tumor progression/relapse. Sequencing was performed on blood, taken after dendritic cell vaccination. The receptors were sampled from a human donor with glioblastoma.

V usage is TRBV6-4 and J usage is TRBJ1-1; a possible D gene is TRBD1 (5 bases). Germline V gives CDR1 MRHNA, CDR2 SNTAGT. This CDR3 spans 14 amino acids. V dropped 6 bases and J dropped 0 bases, with 11 bases sitting between them. CDR3 bases: TGTGCCAGCAGACAGACAGACATGAACACTGAAGCTTTCTTT. Amino acids: CASRQTDMNTEAFF.

The V gene is TRBV5-8, the J gene TRBJ1-6; D gene uncertain. The CDR3 sequence is 14 residues long. CDR1 and CDR2 (germline): SGHTS, YDEGEE. V was pared by 0 bases and J by 11 bases, with 12 bases between. CDR3: CASSLGQVLAPLHF. CDR3 DNA: TGTGCCAGCAGCTTGGGCCAGGTACTCGCACCCCTCCACTTT. The variable domain in full, completed from reference TRBV5-8 and TRBJ1-6, reads EAGVTQSPTHLIKTRGQQATLRCSPISGHTSVYWYQQALGLGLQFLLWYDEGEERNRGNFPPRFSGRQFPNYSSELNVNALELEDSALYLCASSLGQVLAPLHFGNGTRLTVT.

The chain combines TRBV2 with TRBJ1-2; TRBD1 matches 9 bases. CDR1 is SNHLY and CDR2 is FYNNEI in the germline V gene. CDR3 size: 15 residues. Trimming took 2 bases from V and 2 from J; bases not matched to a gene: 3. This CDR3 reads CASSELGQGNYGYTF. DNA of the CDR3: TGTGCCAGCAGTGAATTGGGACAGGGCAACTATGGCTACACCTTC. Based on the CDR3 plus reference TRBV2 and TRBJ1-2, the full variable domain is EPEVTQTPSHQVTQMGQEVILRCVPISNHLYFYWYRQILGQKVEFLVSFYNNEISEKSEIFDDQFSVERPDGSNFTLKIRSTKLEDSAMYFCASSELGQGNYGYTFGSGTRLTVV.

J is TRBJ1-4 and V is TRBV6-6, with no clear D. The germline V gene has CDR1 MNHNY and CDR2 SVGAGI (reference sequence). CDR3 length: 14 residues. V shed 5 bases and J shed 8 bases, with 15 bases lying between them. CDR3: CASSPTAEGEKLFF. The DNA of the CDR3 is TGTGCCAGCAGTCCGACTGCCGAGGGAGAAAAACTGTTTTTT.

The chain joins TRBV6-5 to TRBJ2-7; TRBD1 is a possible D gene (5 bases). With 5 bases removed from V and 5 bases from J, the gap between germline ends came to 10 bases. This CDR3 has 12 residues. Germline assignment: CDR1 MNHEY and CDR2 SVGAGI. CDR3 bases: TGTGCCAGCAGTACCCCAGGGAACGAGCAGTACTTC. This sequence encodes CASSTPGNEQYF.

The chain has TRBV10-3 and TRBJ2-2; TRBD2 is a possible D gene (6 bases). Germline-derived CDR1 and CDR2 are ENHRY and SYGVKD. Deletions cut 9 bases from V and 4 bases from J, with 15 bases between. CDR3 length: 14 residues. This chain's CDR3 is CAMTGTVATGELFF. The DNA of the CDR3 is TGTGCCATGACCGGGACTGTCGCCACCGGGGAGCTGTTTTTT.

This chain links TRBV19 with TRBJ1-1; TRBD1 might be the D (5 bases). V was pared by 5 bases and J by 6 bases, with 13 bases between. Germline lookup yields CDR1 LNHDA and CDR2 SQIVND (reference sequence). The CDR3 spans 13 residues. CDR3 sequence reads: CASSEQALAEAFF. The CDR3 nucleotides read TGTGCCAGTAGTGAACAGGCGTTAGCTGAAGCTTTCTTT.

V is TRBV6-1 and J is TRBJ2-1; 7 bases match TRBD2. V shed 7 bases and J 5 bases; nucleotides not matched to a gene: 8. The CDR3 is 14 residues long. From germline, CDR1 is MNHNS and CDR2 SASEGT. The CDR3 bases are TGTGCCAGCAATGGACTAGGGACGCACAATGAGCAGTTCTTC. It yields the protein CASNGLGTHNEQFF.

The chain joins TRBV28 to TRBJ1-6; possible D gene TRBD1, 6 bases. This CDR3 region has 12 residues. Germline-derived CDR1 and CDR2 are MDHEN and SYDVKM. The germline V and J ends were trimmed by 5 bases and 10 bases, with 9 bases remaining between them. CDR3 coding DNA: TGTGCCAGCAGTGGACAGACATCACCCCTCCACTTT. Translation: CASSGQTSPLHF.

Within the sample, this clone is medium-sized (0.01 to 0.1%). The V call is TRBV6-1, the J call TRBJ2-3; D might be TRBD2 (6 bases). V lost 1 base and J lost 3, with 14 bases in between. The CDR3 consists of 16 residues. The germline V gene encodes CDR1 MNHNS and CDR2 SASEGT. Here the CDR3 reads CASSEGLNAGTDTQYF. CDR3 nucleotides: TGTGCCAGCAGTGAAGGGCTAAATGCGGGGACAGATACGCAGTATTTT.

This rearrangement joins TRBV25-1 to TRBJ2-3, with 12 bases aligning to TRBD2. Germline lookup yields CDR1 MGHDK and CDR2 SYGVNS. The CDR3 extends over 17 amino acids. Germline trimming cut 4 bases from V and 6 bases from J; bases unmatched to any gene: 11. CDR3 loop: CASSAAEPGLAGDTQYF. CDR3 nucleotides: TGTGCCAGCAGTGCCGCGGAACCGGGACTAGCGGGTGATACGCAGTATTTT.

The chain combines TRBV7-2 with TRBJ1-5; TRBD1 matches 7 bases. The CDR3 sequence is 15 residues long. Losses at the gene ends were 1 base for V and 1 base for J; bases not matched to a gene: 1. CDR1 is SGHTA and CDR2 is FQGNSA in the germline V gene. The CDR3 reads CASSLGDSSNQPQHF. The CDR3 bases are TGTGCCAGCAGCTTAGGGGACAGCAGCAATCAGCCCCAGCATTTT.

This rearrangement joins TRBV18 to TRBJ1-2, with D uncertain. Trimming stripped 0 bases from V and 5 bases from J, with 7 bases between. Germline V gene sequence: CDR1 KGHSH, CDR2 LQKENI. The CDR3 is made up of 13 amino acids. CDR3 sequence (DNA): TGTGCCAGCTCACCACCCGCCCGGTATGGCTACACCTTC. As protein: CASSPPARYGYTF.

V usage is TRBV7-8 and J usage is TRBJ1-5, with no clear D. CDR3 length equals 12 residues. CDR1 and CDR2 from the germline V gene are SGHVS and FQNEAQ. V was pared by 2 bases and J by 12 bases, with 11 bases between. The CDR3 coding sequence is TGTGCCAGCAGCTTATCTGAGTCGATCCAGCATTTT. This sequence encodes CASSLSESIQHF. Full variable domain (remainder filled in from reference TRBV7-8 and TRBJ1-5): GAGVSQSPRYKVAKRGQDVALRCDPISGHVSLFWYQQALGQGPEFLTYFQNEAQLDKSGLPSDRFFAERPEGSVSTLKIQRTQQEDSAVYLCASSLSESIQHFGDGTRLSIL.

This chain links TRBV5-1 with TRBJ2-3; tentatively, D is TRBD2 (6 bases). The CDR3 runs 12 residues. Germline lookup yields CDR1 SGHRS and CDR2 YFSETQ. V was clipped by 0 bases and J by 10 bases, with 9 bases between them. As DNA, the CDR3 is TGCGCCAGCAGCTTGGATGGAGGGCCGCAGTATTTT. Translating gives CASSLDGGPQYF.

The chain joins TRBV7-8 to TRBJ2-5; D is unresolved. The J call may be faulty, since TRBJ2-7 better matches the DNA end. CDR3 length: 13 amino acids. The germline V gene encodes CDR1 SGHVS and CDR2 FQNEAQ. The DNA for the CDR3 is TGTGCCAGCAGCTCCGCTTTGTCCTACGAGCAGTACTTC. It specifies CASSSALSYEQYF.

The chain couples TRBV6-1 to TRBJ1-2; perhaps TRBD1 as D (6 bases). With 1 base removed from V and 7 bases from J, the gap between germline ends came to 13 bases. CDR3 length: 14 amino acids. The germline V gene encodes CDR1 MNHNS and CDR2 SASEGT. CDR3 sequence (DNA): TGTGCCAGCAGTGAAGGGACAGCCGTGGTTGGCTACACCTTC. Translating gives CASSEGTAVVGYTF.

This chain uses TRBV2 with TRBJ2-1; weak D call: TRBD2 (5 bases). Trimming left V 4 bases short and J 3 bases short, with 10 bases between. CDR1 SNHLY and CDR2 FYNNEI come from the germline V gene. The CDR3 has 14 amino acids. The CDR3 region has the DNA TGTGCCAGCAGTGGAAGCGGCTACTACAATGAGCAGTTCTTC. Amino acids: CASSGSGYYNEQFF.

The J gene is TRBJ2-1, the V gene TRBV12-2; TRBD1, the table's D call, lacks a check against the DNA. TRBV12-2 is a listed pseudogene. The CDR3 is 15 residues long. CDR3 protein: CASRAPGGIHNEQFF. CDR3 DNA: TGTGCAAGTCGCGCACCAGGGGGCATCCACAATGAGCAGTTCTTC.

The rearrangement joins TRBV29-1 to TRBJ2-3; weak D call: TRBD2 (6 bases). Trimming pared 4 bases from V and 4 bases from J, leaving 21 bases between. The CDR3 is made up of 16 amino acids. Germline CDR1 is SQVTM and CDR2 is ANQGSEA. The CDR3 region is CSVVRGLAPQADTQYF. The CDR3 DNA sequence: TGCAGCGTTGTGCGGGGCTTAGCCCCTCAGGCAGATACGCAGTATTTT.

The chain couples TRBV6-1 to TRBJ1-2; no clear D. The CDR3 has 12 residues. V was pared by 7 bases and J by 2 bases, with 8 bases between. CDR1 and CDR2 (germline): MNHNS, SASEGT. CDR3 sequence (DNA): TGTGCCAGCACTAACTTGAACTATGGCTACACCTTC. It specifies CASTNLNYGYTF.

The chain joins TRBV29-1 to TRBJ2-5; TRBD2 agrees at 11 bases. The CDR3 is 17 amino acids. In germline, CDR1 is SQVTM, CDR2 ANQGSEA. With V trimmed by 7 bases and J by 0 bases, 13 bases remained unmatched. In DNA, the CDR3 is TGCAGCGGGGGGGGGATTACTAGCGGGGGTTACCAAGAGACCCAGTACTTC. Amino acid sequence: CSGGGITSGGYQETQYF. The complete variable domain, with remaining parts taken from reference TRBV29-1 and TRBJ2-5, reads SAVISQKPSRDICQRGTSLTIQCQVDSQVTMMFWYRQQPGQSLTLIATANQGSEATYESGFVIDKFPISRPNLTFSTLTVSNMSPEDSSIYLCSGGGITSGGYQETQYFGPGTRLLVL.

V gene TRBV2 combines with J gene TRBJ2-3; D possibly corresponds to TRBD2 (5 bases). The CDR3 covers 14 residues. V was cut by 11 bases and J by 1 base, with 16 bases left in between. The germline V gene has CDR1 SNHLY and CDR2 FYNNEI. Written as DNA, the CDR3 is TGTGCCTCGTCGAGCCGGGGAGGCACAGATACGCAGTATTTT. This codes for CASSSRGGTDTQYF.

The rearrangement uses TRBV18 and TRBJ2-5, with a tentative D call TRBD1 (5 bases). There are 14 residues in the CDR3. The germline V gene encodes CDR1 KGHSH and CDR2 LQKENI. V was trimmed by 5 bases and J by 4 bases, leaving 14 bases between them. CDR3 sequence reads: CASSANTGPETQYF. In DNA form, the CDR3 reads TGTGCCAGCTCAGCCAATACAGGTCCAGAGACCCAGTACTTC.

This clone turned up a few times. V is TRBV6-4 and J is TRBJ2-7, with D hard to call. Looked up from germline, CDR1 is MRHNA and CDR2 is SNTAGT. This CDR3 is 11 amino acids long. Between the trimmed V and J ends, which lost 6 bases and 3 bases, there was a span of 6 bases. CDR3 sequence reads: CASREVYEQYF. The CDR3 DNA follows: TGTGCCAGCAGAGAGGTCTACGAGCAGTACTTC.